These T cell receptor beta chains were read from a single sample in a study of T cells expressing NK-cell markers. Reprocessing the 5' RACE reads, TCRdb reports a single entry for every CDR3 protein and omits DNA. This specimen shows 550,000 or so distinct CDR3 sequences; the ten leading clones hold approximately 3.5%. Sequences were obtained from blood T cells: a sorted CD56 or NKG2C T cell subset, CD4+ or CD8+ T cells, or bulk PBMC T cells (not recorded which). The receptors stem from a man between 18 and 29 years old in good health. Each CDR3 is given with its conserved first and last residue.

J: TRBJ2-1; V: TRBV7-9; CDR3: CASSSGSLASSYNEQFF
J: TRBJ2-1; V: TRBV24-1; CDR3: CATSIAGVLNYEQFF
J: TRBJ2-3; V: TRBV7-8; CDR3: CASSLRLWEGRPDTQYF
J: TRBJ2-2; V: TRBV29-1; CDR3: CSASGTTTGELFF
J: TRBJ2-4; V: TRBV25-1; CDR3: CASSESSLAKNIQYF
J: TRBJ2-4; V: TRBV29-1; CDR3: CSVEDPQGLGKNIQYF
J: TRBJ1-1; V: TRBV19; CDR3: CASSGSRGTEAFF
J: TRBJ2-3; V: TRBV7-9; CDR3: CASFGVFGKDTQYF
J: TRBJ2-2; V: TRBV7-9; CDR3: CASSLVGGISGSTGELFF
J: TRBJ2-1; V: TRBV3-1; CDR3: CASSQAQGGSREQFF
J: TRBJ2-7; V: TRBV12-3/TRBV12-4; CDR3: CASSSGTNYNLREQYF
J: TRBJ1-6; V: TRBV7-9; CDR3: CASSIRAGNSPLHF
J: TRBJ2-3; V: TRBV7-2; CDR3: CASSLFHGTDTQYF
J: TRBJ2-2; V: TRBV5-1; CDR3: CASSLGYGTSGPNTGELFF
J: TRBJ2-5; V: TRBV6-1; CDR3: CASSTEGQVPAETQYF
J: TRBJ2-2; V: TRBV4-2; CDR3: CASSQALAGELFF
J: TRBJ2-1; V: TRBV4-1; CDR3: CASSQGLAGVYEQFF
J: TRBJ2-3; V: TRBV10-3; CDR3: CATKSGRAIDTQYF
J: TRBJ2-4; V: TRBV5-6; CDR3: CASSSGQGWDKNIQYF
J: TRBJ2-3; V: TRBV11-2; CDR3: CASSLGVWGGADTQYF
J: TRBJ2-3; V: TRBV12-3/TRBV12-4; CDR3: CASSPWGRMQYF
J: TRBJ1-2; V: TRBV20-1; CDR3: CSASRPETNYGYTF
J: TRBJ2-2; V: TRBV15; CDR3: CATAGQGMRRHSLANTGELFF
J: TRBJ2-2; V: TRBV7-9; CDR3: CASSLVRDRPWELFF
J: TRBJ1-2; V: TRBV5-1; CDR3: CASSDTRDSYGYTF
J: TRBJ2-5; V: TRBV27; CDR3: CASSLRVAQETQYF
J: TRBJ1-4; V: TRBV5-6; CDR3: CASSLARVPNEKLFF
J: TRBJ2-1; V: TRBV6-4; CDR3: CASSVSLSPPGNEQFF
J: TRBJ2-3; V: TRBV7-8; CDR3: CASSSEPGLAGQKPDTQYF
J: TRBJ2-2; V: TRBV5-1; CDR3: CASSSRTSGIGGELFF
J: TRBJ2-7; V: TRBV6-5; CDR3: CASSYSTTAPYEQYF
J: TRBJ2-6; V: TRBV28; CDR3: CASSLADRGGWANVLTF
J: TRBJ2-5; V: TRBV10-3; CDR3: CAISGTGIQETQYF
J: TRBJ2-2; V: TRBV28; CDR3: CASSLLQGMTGELFF
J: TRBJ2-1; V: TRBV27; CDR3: CASSSRTSLDEQFF
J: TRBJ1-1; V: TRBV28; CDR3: CASKLGGRTEAFF
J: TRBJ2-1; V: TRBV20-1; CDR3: CSARELAGVEQFF
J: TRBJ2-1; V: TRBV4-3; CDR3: CASSPRADNEQFF
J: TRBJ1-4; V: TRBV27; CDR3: CASRRDRVGLSEKLFF
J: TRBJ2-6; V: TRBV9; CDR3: CASSVVPTTGTGANVLTF
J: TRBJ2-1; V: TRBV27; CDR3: CASSLRGGGTNEQFF
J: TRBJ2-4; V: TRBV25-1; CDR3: CASSDSGSLNIQYF
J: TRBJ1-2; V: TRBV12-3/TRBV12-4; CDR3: CASTKDRGGGYTF
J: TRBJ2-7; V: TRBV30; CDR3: CAWSVRGQGVEQYF
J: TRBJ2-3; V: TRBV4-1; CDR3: CASSQDRGVGTSSTDTQYF
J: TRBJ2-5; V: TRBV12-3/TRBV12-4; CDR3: CASSLGRERETQYF
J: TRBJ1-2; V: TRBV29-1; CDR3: CSVERGGRGYGYTF
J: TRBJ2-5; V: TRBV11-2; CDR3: CASSPTQRQETQYF
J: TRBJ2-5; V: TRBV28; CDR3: CASSKDRADGETQYF